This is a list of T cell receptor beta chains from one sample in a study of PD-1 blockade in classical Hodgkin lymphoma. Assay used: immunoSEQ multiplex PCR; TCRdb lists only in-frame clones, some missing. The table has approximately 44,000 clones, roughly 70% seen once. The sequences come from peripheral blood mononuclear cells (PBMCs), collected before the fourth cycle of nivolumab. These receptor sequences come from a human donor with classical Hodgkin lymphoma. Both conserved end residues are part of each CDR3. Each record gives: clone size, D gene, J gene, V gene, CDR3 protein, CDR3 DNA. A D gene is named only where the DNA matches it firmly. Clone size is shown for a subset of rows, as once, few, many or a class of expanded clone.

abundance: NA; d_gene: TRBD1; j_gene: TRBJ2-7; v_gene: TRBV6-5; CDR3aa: CASTDKKRDRRYF; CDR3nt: TGTGCCAGCACCGACAAAAAACGGGACAGGAGGTACTTC
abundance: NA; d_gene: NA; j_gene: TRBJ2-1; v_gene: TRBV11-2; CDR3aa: CASSFGSSYNEQFF; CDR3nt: TGTGCCAGCAGCTTCGGCTCCTCCTACAATGAGCAGTTCTTC
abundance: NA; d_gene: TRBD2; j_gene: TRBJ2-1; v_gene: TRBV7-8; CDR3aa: CASSAPGLAARNEQFF; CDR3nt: TGTGCCAGCAGCGCGCCGGGACTAGCGGCTCGAAATGAGCAGTTCTTC
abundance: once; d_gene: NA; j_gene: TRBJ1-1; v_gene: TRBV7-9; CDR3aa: CASSPTLGAEAFF; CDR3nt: TGTGCCAGCAGTCCCACCTTGGGCGCTGAAGCTTTCTTT
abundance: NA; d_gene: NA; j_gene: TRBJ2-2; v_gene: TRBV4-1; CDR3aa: CASSPTGGGNTGELFF; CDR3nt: TGCGCCAGCAGCCCTACAGGGGGGGGGAACACCGGGGAGCTGTTTTTT
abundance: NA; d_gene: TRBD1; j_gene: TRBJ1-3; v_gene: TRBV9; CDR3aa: CASSVGQVNSGNTIYF; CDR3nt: TGTGCCAGCAGCGTCGGACAGGTTAACTCTGGAAACACCATATATTTT
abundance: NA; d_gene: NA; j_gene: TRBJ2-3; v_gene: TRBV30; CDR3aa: CAWSRGSSTDTQYF; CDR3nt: TGTGCCTGGAGTAGGGGCTCTAGCACAGATACGCAGTATTTT
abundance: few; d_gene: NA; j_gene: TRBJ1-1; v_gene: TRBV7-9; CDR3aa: CASSYEVMNTEAFF; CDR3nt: TGTGCCAGCAGCTACGAGGTAATGAACACTGAAGCTTTCTTT
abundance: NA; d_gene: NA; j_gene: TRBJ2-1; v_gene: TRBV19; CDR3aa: CASSMSVGLWGNEQFF; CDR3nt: TGTGCCAGTAGTATGAGTGTCGGTCTATGGGGCAATGAGCAGTTCTTC
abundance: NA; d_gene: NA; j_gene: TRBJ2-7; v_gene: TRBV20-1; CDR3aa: CSANPSHEQYF; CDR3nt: TGCAGTGCTAACCCCTCCCACGAGCAGTACTTC
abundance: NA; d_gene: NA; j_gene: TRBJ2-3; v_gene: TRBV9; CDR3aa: CASSGYPDRDTQYF; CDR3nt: TGTGCCAGCAGCGGGTACCCCGATAGGGATACGCAGTATTTT
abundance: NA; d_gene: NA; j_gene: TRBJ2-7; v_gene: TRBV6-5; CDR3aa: CASREEGYEQYF; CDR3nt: TGTGCCAGCAGGGAGGAGGGGTACGAGCAGTACTTC
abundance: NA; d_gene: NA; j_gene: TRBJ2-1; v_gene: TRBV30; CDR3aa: CAWTDSPYNEQFF; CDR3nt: TGTGCCTGGACGGACAGCCCCTACAATGAGCAGTTCTTC
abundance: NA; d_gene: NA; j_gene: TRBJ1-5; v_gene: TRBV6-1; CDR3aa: CASSGQSNQPQHF; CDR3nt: TGTGCCAGCAGTGGACAGAGCAATCAGCCCCAGCATTTT
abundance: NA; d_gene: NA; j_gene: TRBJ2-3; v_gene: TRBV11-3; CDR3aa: CASSLDGQSTDTQYF; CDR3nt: TGTGCCAGCAGCTTAGACGGGCAGAGCACAGATACGCAGTATTTT
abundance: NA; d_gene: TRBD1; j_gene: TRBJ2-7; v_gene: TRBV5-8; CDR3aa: CASSLYRDRGGEQYF; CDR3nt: TGTGCCAGCAGCTTATACCGGGACAGGGGGGGGGAGCAGTACTTC
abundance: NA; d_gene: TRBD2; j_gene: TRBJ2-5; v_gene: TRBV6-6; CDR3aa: CASSYSGGGTETQYF; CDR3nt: TGTGCCAGCAGTTACTCCGGGGGGGGCACGGAGACCCAGTACTTC
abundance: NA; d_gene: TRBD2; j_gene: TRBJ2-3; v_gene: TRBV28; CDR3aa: CASTAPGGASTDTQYF; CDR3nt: TGTGCCAGCACCGCCCCGGGGGGTGCTAGCACAGATACGCAGTATTTT
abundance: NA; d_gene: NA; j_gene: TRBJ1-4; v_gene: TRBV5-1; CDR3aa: CASSLGRGNEKLFF; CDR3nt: TGCGCCAGCAGCTTAGGCAGGGGTAATGAAAAACTGTTTTTT
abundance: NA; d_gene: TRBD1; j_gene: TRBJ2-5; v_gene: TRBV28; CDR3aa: CASNHRDRGPSQETQYF; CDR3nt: TGTGCCAGCAACCACCGGGACAGGGGCCCCTCCCAAGAGACCCAGTACTTC
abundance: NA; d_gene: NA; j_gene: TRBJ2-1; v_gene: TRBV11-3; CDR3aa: CASSLAPGASNEQFF; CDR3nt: TGTGCCAGCAGCTTAGCCCCGGGAGCGAGCAATGAGCAGTTCTTC
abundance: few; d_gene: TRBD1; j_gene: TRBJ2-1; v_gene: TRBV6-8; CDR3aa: CARGQGLDEQFF; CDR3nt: TGTGCCAGGGGACAGGGGTTGGATGAGCAGTTCTTC
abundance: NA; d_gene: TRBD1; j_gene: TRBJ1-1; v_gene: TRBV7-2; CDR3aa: CASSLVVTGGTEAFF; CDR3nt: TGTGCCAGCAGCTTAGTAGTAACAGGGGGTACTGAAGCTTTCTTT
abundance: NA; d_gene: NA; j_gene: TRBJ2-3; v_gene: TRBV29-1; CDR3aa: CSGGIGDTQYF; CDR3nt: TGCAGTGGGGGCATCGGGGATACGCAGTATTTT